A selection of T cell receptor beta chains follows, all from one sample in a study of OX40 agonist ivuxolimab in advanced cancers. Clones were read by immunoSEQ multiplex PCR, and TCRdb kept only the in-frame ones, dropping some. The sample yields approximately 71,000 clones, 90% to 95% seen once. The source was CD4+ or CD8+ T cells sorted from blood, collected in a trial of the OX40 agonist ivuxolimab. All receptors come from an adult with an advanced solid tumor such as melanoma, head and neck, liver or kidney cancer. The CDR3 runs from the conserved cysteine through the conserved F or W. D genes are given only for firm matches. The size field is filled for only some rows; it gives once, few, many or a size class.

CDR3	DNA	V	J	size	D
CASSPPYGNQPQHF	TGTGCCAGCAGCCCCCCGTATGGGAATCAGCCCCAGCATTTT	TRBV7-9	TRBJ1-5	-	-
CASSALTSGGYNEQFF	TGTGCCAGCAGCGCCCTGACTAGCGGGGGATACAATGAGCAGTTCTTC	TRBV9	TRBJ2-1	-	TRBD2
CARGETQYF	TGTGCCAGGGGAGAGACCCAGTACTTC	TRBV9	TRBJ2-5	few	-
CASSFGRTYEQYF	TGTGCCAGCAGTTTTGGCAGGACCTACGAGCAGTACTTC	TRBV28	TRBJ2-7	-	-
CASSTPAGTVDEQYF	TGTGCCAGCAGCACCCCCGCGGGGACGGTTGACGAGCAGTACTTC	TRBV5-4	TRBJ2-7	-	-
CASSLTGELFF	TGTGCCAGCAGCTTAACCGGGGAGCTGTTTTTT	TRBV25-1	TRBJ2-2	-	-
CASSLVGGSLGTGELFF	TGTGCCAGCAGTTTGGTCGGCGGCAGCCTGGGCACCGGGGAGCTGTTTTTT	TRBV28	TRBJ2-2	-	-
CASRGLAGGPSYEQYF	TGTGCCAGCAGGGGACTAGCGGGCGGGCCTTCCTACGAGCAGTACTTC	TRBV27	TRBJ2-7	-	TRBD2
CASSVGTSGYNEQFF	TGTGCCAGCAGCGTTGGGACTAGCGGGTACAATGAGCAGTTCTTC	TRBV9	TRBJ2-1	once	TRBD2
CASSEWSGLDQPQHF	TGTGCCAGCAGTGAATGGTCAGGGTTGGATCAGCCCCAGCATTTT	TRBV6-1	TRBJ1-5	-	-
CASSSDAGTEAFF	TGTGCCAGCAGCTCAGACGCGGGTACTGAAGCTTTCTTT	TRBV7-6	TRBJ1-1	-	-
CASSFGQGEYSNQPQHF	TGTGCCAGCAGCTTCGGACAGGGGGAATATAGCAATCAGCCCCAGCATTTT	TRBV27	TRBJ1-5	-	TRBD1
CASSLEHWSPTDTQYF	TGTGCCAGCAGCTTAGAGCACTGGTCCCCCACAGATACGCAGTATTTT	TRBV7-2	TRBJ2-3	-	-
CASSQGPTGELFF	TGCGCCAGCAGCCAAGGTCCCACCGGGGAGCTGTTTTTT	TRBV4-1	TRBJ2-2	-	-
CASSGYNSPLHF	TGTGCCAGCAGCGGTTATAATTCACCCCTCCACTTT	TRBV28	TRBJ1-6	-	-
CASSLERGGYSYEQYF	TGTGCCAGCAGCTTGGAGAGAGGGGGATATTCCTACGAGCAGTACTTC	TRBV5-6	TRBJ2-7	-	-
CASSQEGVGGRTDTQYF	TGCGCCAGCAGCCAAGAGGGGGTAGGGGGCCGCACAGATACGCAGTATTTT	TRBV4-1	TRBJ2-3	-	TRBD1
CASYSFGLNTEAFF	TGTGCCAGCTACTCTTTCGGGTTGAACACTGAAGCTTTCTTT	TRBV27	TRBJ1-1	-	-